Below, 10 T cell receptor beta chains from the same sample are listed, as sequenced in a study of control samples from healthy donors and cancer patients (dated by TCRdb to the early 2020s). The protocol used for the library was the immunoSEQ multiplex PCR assay. TCRdb stores this immuneACCESS table with in-frame sequences only. Part of the clones is absent; in the studies checked, under half of the shortfall reflects unresolved V genes, and no reason is known for the rest. In all, the sample holds 95,000 to 130,000 clones, and about 93% of those were seen once. The ten top clones hold more than 2% of the sample. Sequencing was done on a sample of blood. The receptor source for this set is a man under 40 in good health.

This CDR3 reads CASSLQGDTGELFF. Written as DNA, the CDR3 is TGTGCCAGCAGCTTACAGGGGGACACCGGGGAGCTGTTTTTT. This sequence joins TRBV7-9 and TRBJ2-2; 7 bases agree with TRBD1. The J segment lost 3 bases and the V segment lost 2 bases, leaving 0 bases of the junction unmatched. CDR1 is SEHNR and CDR2 is FQNEAQ in the germline V gene (reference sequence). The CDR3 is 14 amino acids.

This chain connects TRBV6-5 to TRBJ2-1; 8 positions agree with TRBD1. The V gene's germline CDR1 is MNHEY and CDR2 SVGAGI. The CDR3 is made up of 13 amino acids. J lost 3 bases, V lost 8 bases, and 3 bases had no gene match. Here the CDR3 reads CASLGQVYNEQFF. The CDR3 nucleotides read TGTGCCAGCCTGGGACAGGTCTACAATGAGCAGTTCTTC.

J is TRBJ2-3 and V is TRBV5-1; D is unclear. Trimming stripped 0 bases from V and 4 bases from J, with 9 bases between. The CDR3 runs to 14 residues. Germline values: CDR1 SGHRS, CDR2 YFSETQ. CDR3 region: CASSLAWGPDTQYF. CDR3 bases: TGCGCCAGCAGCTTGGCCTGGGGTCCAGATACGCAGTATTTT.

In regard to this clone: The sample carries other DNA sequences with the same CDR3. The chain carries TRBV6-2 or TRBV6-3 and TRBJ1-1; a weak D match, TRBD1 (6 bases). Germline-derived CDR1 and CDR2 are MNHEY and SVGEGT. CDR3 length: 13 residues. The ends were cut back, 6 bases at V and 4 bases at J, with 12 bases in the middle. CDR3 sequence reads: CASSPTGFTEAFF. The CDR3 region has the DNA TGTGCCAGCAGCCCTACAGGGTTCACTGAAGCTTTCTTT.

This chain links TRBV19 with TRBJ1-5, with 7 nucleotides matching TRBD1. Germline V gene lookup returns CDR1 LNHDA and CDR2 SQIVND (reference sequence). J gave up 4 bases and V 4 bases, and 10 bases lay outside the gene matches. The CDR3 has 16 amino acids. The CDR3 region is CASSTTIGTVNQPQHF. The CDR3 coding sequence is TGTGCCAGTAGTACGACTATTGGGACAGTGAATCAGCCCCAGCATTTT.

The chain uses TRBV18 and TRBJ1-2; D uncertain. The CDR3 has 14 residues. V was cut by 4 bases and J by 1 base, with 10 bases left in between. CDR1 and CDR2 (germline): KGHSH, LQKENI. CDR3 sequence (DNA): TGTGCCAGCTCACTCAATGTGGTTAACTATGGCTACACCTTC. Its translation is CASSLNVVNYGYTF.

The rearrangement links TRBV5-6 to TRBJ1-5; possibly TRBD1 for D (5 bases). The CDR3 totals 16 residues. The V end lost 4 bases, the J end lost 3 bases, and 17 bases lay between the germline ends. From germline, CDR1 is SGHDT and CDR2 YYEEEE. CDR3 in DNA: TGTGCCAGCAGCGATTCCCGGGACGGCTTCAATCAGCCCCAGCATTTT. Translated, it gives CASSDSRDGFNQPQHF.

This clone was recorded only once. One junction end disagrees with the germline gene, perhaps due to a read error. This CDR3 reads CASREGTDYQPQHF. CDR3 DNA: TGTGCCAGCAGGGAAGGGACAGACTATCAGCCCCAGCATTTT. The chain couples TRBV6-1 to TRBJ1-5; 7 nucleotides match TRBD1. CDR3 length: 14 residues. Germline loops: CDR1 MNHNS, CDR2 SASEGT.

The rearrangement joins TRBV3-1 (or the pseudogene TRBV3-2) to TRBJ1-5; TRBD1 matches 8 bases. The CDR3 runs to 15 residues. The germline gives CDR1 LGHDT, CDR2 YNNKEL (reference sequence). J lost 5 bases, V lost 4 bases, and 7 bases had no gene match. The CDR3 region has the DNA TGTGCCAGCAGCCCAGGACAGGGTGGGTATCAGCCCCAGCATTTT. This translates into CASSPGQGGYQPQHF.

The chain employs TRBV19 and TRBJ2-3, with 9 bases identical to TRBD2. The length of the CDR3 is 19 residues. The V segment lost 5 bases and the J segment 1 base; nucleotides outside the gene matches: 16. The germline gives CDR1 LNHDA, CDR2 SQIVND (reference sequence). The CDR3 DNA reads TGTGCCAGTAGTGCCGGGCGGGGGGGCGTTGTGGGAGGCACAGATACGCAGTATTTT. Its translation is CASSAGRGGVVGGTDTQYF.